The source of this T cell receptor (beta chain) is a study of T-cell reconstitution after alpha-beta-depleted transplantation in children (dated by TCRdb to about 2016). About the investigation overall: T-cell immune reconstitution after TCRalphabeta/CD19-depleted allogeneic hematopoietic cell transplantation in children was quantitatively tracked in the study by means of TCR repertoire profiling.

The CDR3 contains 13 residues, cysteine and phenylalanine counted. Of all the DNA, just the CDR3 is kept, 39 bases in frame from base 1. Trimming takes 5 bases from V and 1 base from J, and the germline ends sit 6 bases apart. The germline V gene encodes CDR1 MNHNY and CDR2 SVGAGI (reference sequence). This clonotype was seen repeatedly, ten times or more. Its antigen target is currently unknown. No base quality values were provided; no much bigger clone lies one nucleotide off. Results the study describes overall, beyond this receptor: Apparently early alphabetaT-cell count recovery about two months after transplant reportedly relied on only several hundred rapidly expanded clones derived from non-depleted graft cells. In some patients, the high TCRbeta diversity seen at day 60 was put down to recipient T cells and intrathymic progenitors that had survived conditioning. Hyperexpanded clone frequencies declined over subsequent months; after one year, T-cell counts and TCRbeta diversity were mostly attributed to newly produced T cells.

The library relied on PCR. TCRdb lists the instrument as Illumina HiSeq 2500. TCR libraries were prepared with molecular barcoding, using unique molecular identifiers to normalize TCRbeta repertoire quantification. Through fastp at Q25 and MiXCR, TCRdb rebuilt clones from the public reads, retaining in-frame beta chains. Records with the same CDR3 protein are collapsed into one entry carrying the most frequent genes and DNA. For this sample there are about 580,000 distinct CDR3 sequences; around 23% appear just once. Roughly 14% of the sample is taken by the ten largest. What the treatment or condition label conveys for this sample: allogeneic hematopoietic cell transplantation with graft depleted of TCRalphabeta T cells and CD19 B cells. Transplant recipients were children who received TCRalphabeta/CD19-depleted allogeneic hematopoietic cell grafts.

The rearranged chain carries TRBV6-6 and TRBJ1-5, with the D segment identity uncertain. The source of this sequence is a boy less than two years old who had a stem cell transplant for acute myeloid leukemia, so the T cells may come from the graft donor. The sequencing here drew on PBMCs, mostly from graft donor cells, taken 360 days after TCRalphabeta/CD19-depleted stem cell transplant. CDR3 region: CASSTPSNQPQHF. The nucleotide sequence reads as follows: TGTGCCAGCAGTACACCAAGCAATCAGCCCCAGCATTTT.